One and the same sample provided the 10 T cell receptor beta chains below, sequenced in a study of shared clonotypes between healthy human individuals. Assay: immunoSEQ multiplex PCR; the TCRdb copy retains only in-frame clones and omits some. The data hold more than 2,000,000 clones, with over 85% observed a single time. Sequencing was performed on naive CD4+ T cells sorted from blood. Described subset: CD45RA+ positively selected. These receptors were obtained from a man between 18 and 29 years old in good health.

The CDR3 protein is CASSTGQASFSTDTQYF. For the CDR3, the DNA is TGTGCCAGCAGCACCGGACAGGCCTCTTTTAGCACAGATACGCAGTATTTT. The gene calls are TRBV7-8 and TRBJ2-3; 7 nucleotides align to TRBD1. The J segment lost 0 bases and the V segment lost 5 bases, leaving 11 bases of the junction unmatched. The CDR3 runs 17 residues. CDR1 and CDR2 from the germline V gene are SGHVS and FQNEAQ.

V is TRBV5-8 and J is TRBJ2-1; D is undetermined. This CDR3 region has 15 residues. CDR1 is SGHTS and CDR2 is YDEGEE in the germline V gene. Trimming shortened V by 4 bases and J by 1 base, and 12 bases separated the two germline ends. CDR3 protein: CASSPRVPSYNEQFF. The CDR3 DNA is TGTGCCAGCAGCCCCCGGGTGCCGTCCTACAATGAGCAGTTCTTC.

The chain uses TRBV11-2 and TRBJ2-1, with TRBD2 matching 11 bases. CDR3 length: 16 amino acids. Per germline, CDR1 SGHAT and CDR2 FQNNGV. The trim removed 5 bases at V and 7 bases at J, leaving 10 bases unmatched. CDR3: CASSPTSGVSGNEQFF. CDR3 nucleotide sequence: TGTGCCAGCAGCCCGACTAGCGGGGTAAGTGGGAATGAGCAGTTCTTC.

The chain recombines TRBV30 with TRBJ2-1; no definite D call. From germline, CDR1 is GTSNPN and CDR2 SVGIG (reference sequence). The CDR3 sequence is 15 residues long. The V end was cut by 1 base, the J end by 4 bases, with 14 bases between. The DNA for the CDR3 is TGTGCCTGGAGTGGCGGACGTCGGGCATACAATGAGCAGTTCTTC. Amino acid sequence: CAWSGGRRAYNEQFF.

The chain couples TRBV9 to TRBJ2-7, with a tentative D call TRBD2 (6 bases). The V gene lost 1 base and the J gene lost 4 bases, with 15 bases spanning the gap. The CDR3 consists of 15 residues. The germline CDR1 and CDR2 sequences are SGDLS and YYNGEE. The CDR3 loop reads CASSVSWGGDYEQYF. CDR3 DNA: TGTGCCAGCAGCGTATCTTGGGGCGGGGATTACGAGCAGTACTTC.

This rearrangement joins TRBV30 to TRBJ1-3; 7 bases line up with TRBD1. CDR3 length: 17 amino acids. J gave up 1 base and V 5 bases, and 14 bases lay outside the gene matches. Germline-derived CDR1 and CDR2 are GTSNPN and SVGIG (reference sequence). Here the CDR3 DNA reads TGTGCCTGGGGCGTCTTCGGGACAGAGCCGTCTGGAAACACCATATATTTT. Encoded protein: CAWGVFGTEPSGNTIYF.

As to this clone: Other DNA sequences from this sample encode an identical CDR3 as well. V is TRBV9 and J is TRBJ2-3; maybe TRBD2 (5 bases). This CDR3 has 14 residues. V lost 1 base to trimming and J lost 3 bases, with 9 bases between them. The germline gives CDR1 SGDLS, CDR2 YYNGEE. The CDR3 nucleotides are TGTGCCAGCAGCGTATCCTCGGGGACAGATACGCAGTATTTT. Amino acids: CASSVSSGTDTQYF.

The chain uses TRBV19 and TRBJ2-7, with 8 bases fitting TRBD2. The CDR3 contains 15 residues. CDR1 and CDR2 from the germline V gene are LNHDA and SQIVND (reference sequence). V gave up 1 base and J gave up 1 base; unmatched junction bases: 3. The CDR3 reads CASSIGASGSYEQYF. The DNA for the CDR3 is TGTGCCAGTAGTATAGGGGCTAGCGGGTCCTACGAGCAGTACTTC.

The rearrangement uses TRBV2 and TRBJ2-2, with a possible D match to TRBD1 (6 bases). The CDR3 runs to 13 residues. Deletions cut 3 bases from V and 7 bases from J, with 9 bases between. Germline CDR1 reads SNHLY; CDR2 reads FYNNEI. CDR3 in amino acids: CASSDLGGGELFF. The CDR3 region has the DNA TGTGCCAGCAGTGACCTAGGGGGCGGGGAGCTGTTTTTT.

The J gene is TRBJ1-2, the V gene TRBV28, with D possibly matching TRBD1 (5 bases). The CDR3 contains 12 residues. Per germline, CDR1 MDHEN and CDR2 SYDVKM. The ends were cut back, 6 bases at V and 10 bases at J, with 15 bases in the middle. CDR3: CASSPFTGNYTF. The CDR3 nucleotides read TGTGCCAGCAGCCCTTTTACAGGCAACTACACCTTC.